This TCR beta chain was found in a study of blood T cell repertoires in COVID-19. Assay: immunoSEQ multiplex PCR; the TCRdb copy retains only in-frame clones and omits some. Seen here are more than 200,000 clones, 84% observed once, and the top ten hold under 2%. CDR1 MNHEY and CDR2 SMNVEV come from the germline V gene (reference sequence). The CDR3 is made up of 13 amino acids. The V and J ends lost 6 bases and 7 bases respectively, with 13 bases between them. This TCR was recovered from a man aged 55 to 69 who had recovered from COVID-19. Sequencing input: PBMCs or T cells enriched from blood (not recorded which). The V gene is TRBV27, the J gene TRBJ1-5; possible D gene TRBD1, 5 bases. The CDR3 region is CASRPGYQQPQHF. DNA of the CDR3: TGTGCCAGCAGGCCAGGGTATCAGCAGCCCCAGCATTTT.